These 8 T cell receptor beta chains share one sample of origin, sequenced in a study of blood T cell repertoires in COVID-19. Only in-frame clones appear in the TCRdb table, and some are missing; sequencing was by immunoSEQ multiplex PCR. The table records 110,000 or so clones, about 85% of them present only once. The sample taken for sequencing was peripheral blood. Source of these receptors: a man aged 55 to 69 with acute or convalescent COVID-19.

This sequence joins TRBV29-1 and TRBJ1-3, with 7 positions matching TRBD1. Germline V gene data show CDR1 as SQVTM and CDR2 as ANQGSEA. Trimming cost V 6 bases and J 3 bases; bases outside gene matches: 8. The CDR3 is made up of 14 amino acids. CDR3 nucleotide sequence: TGCAGCGTAGTGACAGGGTTAGATGGAAACACCATATATTTT. Amino acid sequence: CSVVTGLDGNTIYF. The full variable domain, completed using reference TRBV29-1 and TRBJ1-3, is SAVISQKPSRDICQRGTSLTIQCQVDSQVTMMFWYRQQPGQSLTLIATANQGSEATYESGFVIDKFPISRPNLTFSTLTVSNMSPEDSSIYLCSVVTGLDGNTIYFGEGSWLTVV.

The rearrangement joins TRBV15 to TRBJ2-5, with D maybe TRBD1 (5 bases). The germline V gene encodes CDR1 LNHNV and CDR2 YYDKDF (reference sequence). This CDR3 region has 15 residues. V lost 0 bases and J lost 1, with 9 bases in between. The DNA of the CDR3 is TGTGCCACCAGCAGAGATAGACAGCGCCAAGAGACCCAGTACTTC. This translates into CATSRDRQRQETQYF.

The rearrangement joins TRBV12-3 or TRBV12-4 to TRBJ2-7; D perhaps matches TRBD1 (5 bases). The V end was cut by 1 base, the J end by 6 bases, with 7 bases between. The CDR3 covers 12 residues. CDR3 loop: CASSLVGAEQYF. The CDR3, as DNA: TGTGCCAGCAGTTTAGTAGGGGCCGAGCAGTACTTC.

The chain couples TRBV7-2 to TRBJ1-1, with 9 bases lining up with TRBD1. CDR1 SGHTA and CDR2 FQGNSA come from the germline V gene. The CDR3 covers 14 residues. V lost 4 bases, J lost 4 bases, and 4 bases stayed unmatched. The CDR3 bases are TGTGCCAGCAGCTCTCTGACAGGGGGCACTGAAGCTTTCTTT. Protein: CASSSLTGGTEAFF. The full variable domain, in which reference TRBV7-2 and TRBJ1-1 provide the parts outside the CDR3, is GAGVSQSPSNKVTEKGKDVELRCDPISGHTALYWYRQSLGQGLEFLIYFQGNSAPDKSGLPSDRFSAERTGGSVSTLTIQRTQQEDSAVYLCASSSLTGGTEAFFGQGTRLTVV.

This rearrangement joins TRBV7-9 to TRBJ2-1; 13 nucleotides agree with TRBD2. Germline V CDR1 and CDR2: SEHNR, FQNEAQ (reference sequence). The V segment lost 5 bases and the J segment 4 bases; nucleotides outside the gene matches: 8. The CDR3 loop spans 17 amino acids. The CDR3 DNA reads as TGTGCCAGCAGCCCGCGGACTAGCGGGAGACCATACAATGAGCAGTTCTTC. Its protein product is CASSPRTSGRPYNEQFF.

The chain recombines TRBV5-4 with TRBJ2-3, with TRBD2 identical over 14 bases. The length of the CDR3 is 16 residues. The germline gives CDR1 SGHNT, CDR2 YYREEE (reference sequence). With V trimmed by 0 bases and J by 4 bases, 1 base remained unmatched. As DNA, the CDR3 is TGTGCCAGCAGCTTGGGACTAGCGGGAGGGGCAGATACGCAGTATTTT. Encoded protein: CASSLGLAGGADTQYF.

J is TRBJ2-5 and V is TRBV7-9; 13 bases map to TRBD2. This CDR3 has 19 amino acids. The J segment lost 2 bases and the V segment lost 5 bases, leaving 14 bases of the junction unmatched. Looked up from germline, CDR1 is SEHNR and CDR2 is FQNEAQ (reference sequence). CDR3 region: CASSTRQGLAGLAQETQYF. The CDR3 DNA reads TGTGCCAGCAGCACGCGCCAGGGACTAGCGGGGCTGGCTCAAGAGACCCAGTACTTC.

This clone occurred once. V and J are TRBV3-1 (or the pseudogene TRBV3-2) and TRBJ2-1, with TRBD2 identical over 10 bases. Germline-derived CDR1 and CDR2 are LGHDT and YNNKEL (reference sequence). The junction had 5 bases not matched to a gene; V was cut back by 1 base and J by 8 bases. The CDR3 totals 15 residues. The CDR3 sequence is CASSQGAGGPYEQFF. The DNA for the CDR3 is TGTGCCAGCAGCCAAGGAGCGGGAGGGCCTTATGAGCAGTTCTTC.